This TCR beta chain was recorded in a study of T cells in Graves' hyperthyroidism and ophthalmopathy. Regarding the study as a whole: In blood, most of the thyroid clonotypes expanded above 0.001 were also present. Ophthalmopathy and stable hyperthyroidism were told apart by a 13 V-J model. The model predicted ophthalmopathy a median around 6 months before onset.

Graves' hyperthyroidism was deemed stable given no ophthalmopathy progression within 18 months. Germline V CDR1 and CDR2: MNHEY, SVGEGT. The CDR3 contains 14 residues. Trimming pared 7 bases from V and 4 bases from J, leaving 11 bases between. As regards this clonotype: Its antigen is undetermined.

There were TCR beta CDR3 regions amplified from RNA transcripts. HTBI primers were employed in a first-round RT-PCR of the TCR CDR3. From the multiplex PCR reads, TCRdb called clonotypes with MiXCR, one entry per CDR3 protein. In the table there are 750,000 to 950,000 distinct CDR3 sequences, about 38% of which are singletons. The source material was blood. The source of this sequence is a man younger than 35 with Graves' hyperthyroidism. The V gene is TRBV6-2 or TRBV6-3, the J gene TRBJ1-6, with D unresolved. CDR3 sequence (DNA): TGTGCCAGCACTCCGTTTAGATATAATTCACCCCTCCACTTT. Protein sequence: CASTPFRYNSPLHF.